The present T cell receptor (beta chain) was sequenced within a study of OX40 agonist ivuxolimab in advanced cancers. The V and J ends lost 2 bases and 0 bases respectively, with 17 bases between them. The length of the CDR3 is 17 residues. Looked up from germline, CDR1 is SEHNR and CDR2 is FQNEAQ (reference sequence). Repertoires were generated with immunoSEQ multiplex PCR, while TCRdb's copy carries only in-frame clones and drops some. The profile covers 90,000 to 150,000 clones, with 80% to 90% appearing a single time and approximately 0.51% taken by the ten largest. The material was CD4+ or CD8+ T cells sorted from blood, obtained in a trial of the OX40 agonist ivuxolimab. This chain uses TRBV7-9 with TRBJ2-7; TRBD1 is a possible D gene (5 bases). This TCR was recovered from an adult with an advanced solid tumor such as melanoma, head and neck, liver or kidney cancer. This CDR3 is CASSLNKVSTASYEQYF. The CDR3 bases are TGTGCCAGCAGCTTAAATAAGGTTTCGACAGCCTCCTACGAGCAGTACTTC.